This passage covers 27 T cell receptor beta chains from one sample sequenced in a study of blood T cell repertoires in COVID-19. Repertoires were generated with immunoSEQ multiplex PCR, while TCRdb's copy carries only in-frame clones and drops some. The sample records about 51,000 clones, about 82% being singletons. The specimen sequenced was peripheral blood. The receptor set was obtained from a man older than 75 with active COVID-19.

The chain employs TRBV5-1 and TRBJ1-6, with 7 nucleotides matching TRBD1. Germline V lookup: CDR1 SGHRS, CDR2 YFSETQ. The CDR3 spans 16 residues. V was pared by 1 base and J by 7 bases, with 8 bases of the junction left unmatched. The chain's CDR3 is CASSLLEGQPNSPLHF. CDR3 nucleotide sequence: TGCGCCAGCAGCTTGCTCGAGGGACAGCCCAATTCACCCCTCCACTTT.

V gene TRBV7-9 combines with J gene TRBJ2-7; D is undetermined. This CDR3 has 14 amino acids. Trimming cost V 5 bases and J 2 bases, with 13 bases left between them. The germline CDR1 and CDR2 sequences are SEHNR and FQNEAQ (reference sequence). The CDR3 DNA reads TGTGCCAGCAGCACAGACGGAAGACCCTACGAGCAGTACTTC. Translated, it gives CASSTDGRPYEQYF.

This rearrangement joins TRBV5-1 to TRBJ2-3; D possibly corresponds to TRBD1 (6 bases). CDR3 length: 14 amino acids. CDR1 is SGHRS and CDR2 is YFSETQ in the germline V gene. With 6 bases removed from V and 0 bases from J, the gap between germline ends came to 11 bases. CDR3 nucleotides: TGCGCCAGCACTGGACAGACAAGCACAGATACGCAGTATTTT. It translates to CASTGQTSTDTQYF.

This sequence joins TRBV19 and TRBJ2-1; TRBD2 matches at 12 bases. CDR1 is LNHDA, CDR2 SQIVND, per germline (reference sequence). This CDR3 has 19 residues. V shed 3 bases and J 2 bases; nucleotides not matched to a gene: 11. The CDR3 region has the DNA TGTGCCAGTAGTATTGCAGCGAAACTAGCGGGAGGTCCCTACAATGAGCAGTTCTTC. Translated: CASSIAAKLAGGPYNEQFF.

V and J are TRBV5-1 and TRBJ1-1, with D perhaps TRBD1 (5 bases). V was trimmed by 0 bases and J by 7 bases, leaving 16 bases between them. Germline loops: CDR1 SGHRS, CDR2 YFSETQ. The CDR3 sequence is 15 residues long. CDR3 nucleotides: TGCGCCAGCAGCTTGGATCTTTTGGGGGGTGGTGAAGCTTTCTTT. Encoded protein: CASSLDLLGGGEAFF.

The chain recombines TRBV18 with TRBJ1-5, with D unresolved. The length of the CDR3 is 13 residues. Germline-derived CDR1 and CDR2 are KGHSH and LQKENI. V shed 6 bases and J shed 0 bases, with 6 bases lying between them. The CDR3 DNA is TGTGCCAGCTCCGACTCTAGCAATCAGCCCCAGCATTTT. Translating it yields CASSDSSNQPQHF.

The chain recombines TRBV5-1 with TRBJ2-3, with a tentative D call TRBD2 (5 bases). The CDR3 is made up of 15 amino acids. Germline values: CDR1 SGHRS, CDR2 YFSETQ. The V end lost 0 bases, the J end lost 3 bases, and 11 bases lay between the germline ends. The CDR3 nucleotides are TGCGCCAGCAGCTTGGAGCGGCACGATACAGATACGCAGTATTTT. This gives the protein CASSLERHDTDTQYF. Full variable domain (rest looked up from reference TRBV5-1 and TRBJ2-3): KAGVTQTPRYLIKTRGQQVTLSCSPISGHRSVSWYQQTPGQGLQFLFEYFSETQRNKGNFPGRFSGRQFSNSRSEMNVSTLELGDSALYLCASSLERHDTDTQYFGPGTRLTVL.

Only one count was recorded for this clone. The chain uses TRBV12-1 and TRBJ2-7; the listed D gene, TRBD1, was not tested against the DNA. TRBV12-1 is a pseudogene. CDR3 size: 15 residues. CDR3 sequence reads: CASSFVRTGTYEQYF. CDR3 sequence (DNA): TGTGCCAGCAGCTTTGTAAGGACAGGGACCTACGAGCAGTACTTC.

The chain employs TRBV9 and TRBJ2-1; 13 bases map to TRBD2. This CDR3 comprises 16 residues. V was pared by 3 bases and J by 0 bases, with 0 bases of the junction left unmatched. The germline V gene has CDR1 SGDLS and CDR2 YYNGEE. CDR3: CASSGTSGGSYNEQFF. Here the CDR3 DNA reads TGTGCCAGCAGCGGGACTAGCGGGGGCTCCTACAATGAGCAGTTCTTC.

V and J are TRBV7-9 and TRBJ1-4, with D possibly being TRBD1 (5 bases). Per the germline V gene, CDR1 is SEHNR and CDR2 is FQNEAQ (reference sequence). Trimming took off 5 bases at V and 8 bases at J, with 18 bases between the two ends. CDR3 length: 15 amino acids. The chain's CDR3 is CASSQGGQGNEKLFF. CDR3 sequence (DNA): TGTGCCAGCAGCCAGGGTGGGCAGGGAAACGAAAAACTGTTTTTT.

J is TRBJ2-5 and V is TRBV7-9, with TRBD2 identical over 12 bases. V trimming: 5 bases; J trimming: 4 bases; junction bases outside the gene matches: 11. Per germline, CDR1 SEHNR and CDR2 FQNEAQ (reference sequence). This CDR3 has 17 amino acids. The chain's CDR3 is CASSPYSTSGRGETQYF. Here the CDR3 DNA reads TGTGCCAGCAGCCCATACTCGACTAGCGGGAGAGGAGAGACCCAGTACTTC. Full variable domain (outside the CDR3, taken from reference TRBV7-9 and TRBJ2-5): DTGVSQNPRHKITKRGQNVTFRCDPISEHNRLYWYRQTLGQGPEFLTYFQNEAQLEKSRLLSDRFSAERPKGSFSTLEIQRTEQGDSAMYLCASSPYSTSGRGETQYFGPGTRLLVL.

The chain combines TRBV19 with TRBJ2-7; 8 bases are shared with TRBD1. Germline V lookup: CDR1 LNHDA, CDR2 SQIVND (reference sequence). This CDR3 contains 16 residues. After removal of 1 base from V and 1 base from J, the junction contained 6 bases not matched to a gene. The CDR3 nucleotides read TGTGCCAGTAGTATAGGCGGGACAGGCTCTTCCTACGAGCAGTACTTC. Its protein product is CASSIGGTGSSYEQYF. The full variable domain, rest sourced from reference TRBV19 and TRBJ2-7, is DGGITQSPKYLFRKEGQNVTLSCEQNLNHDAMYWYRQDPGQGLRLIYYSQIVNDFQKGDIAEGYSVSREKKESFPLTVTSAQKNPTAFYLCASSIGGTGSSYEQYFGPGTRLTVT.

The rearrangement links TRBV25-1 to TRBJ2-3; D not certain. The CDR3 is 13 amino acids. Germline V gives CDR1 MGHDK, CDR2 SYGVNS. Trimming stripped 3 bases from V and 4 bases from J, with 8 bases between. The CDR3: CASSEAVPDTQYF. The CDR3 coding sequence is TGTGCCAGCAGTGAGGCTGTCCCAGATACGCAGTATTTT. Together with reference TRBV25-1 and TRBJ2-3, the CDR3 gives the full variable domain: EADIYQTPRYLVIGTGKKITLECSQTMGHDKMYWYQQDPGMELHLIHYSYGVNSTEKGDLSSESTVSRIRTEHFPLTLESARPSHTSQYLCASSEAVPDTQYFGPGTRLTVL.

This sequence joins TRBV18 and TRBJ1-2, with D perhaps matching TRBD1 (6 bases). The CDR3 loop spans 15 amino acids. Germline V gene lookup returns CDR1 KGHSH and CDR2 LQKENI. V lost 3 bases and J 5 bases, leaving 16 bases between the germline ends. The CDR3 DNA reads as TGTGCCAGCTCACCCATACAGGGTTGGGAGTATGGCTACACCTTC. This gives the protein CASSPIQGWEYGYTF.

This chain connects TRBV15 to TRBJ1-4; the match to TRBD1 covers 11 bases. The CDR3 spans 14 residues. V lost 4 bases to trimming and J lost 10 bases; unmatched junction nucleotides: 5. Germline V gene data show CDR1 as LNHNV and CDR2 as YYDKDF (reference sequence). The CDR3: CATSKGQGVGKLFF. CDR3 sequence (DNA): TGTGCCACCAGCAAGGGACAGGGGGTGGGAAAACTGTTTTTT. Combining the CDR3 with reference TRBV15 and TRBJ1-4 gives the whole variable domain DAMVIQNPRYQVTQFGKPVTLSCSQTLNHNVMYWYQQKSSQAPKLLFHYYDKDFNNEADTPDNFQSRRPNTSFCFLDIRSPGLGDTAMYLCATSKGQGVGKLFFGSGTQLSVL.

The chain carries TRBV7-8 and TRBJ1-6; D not resolved. The CDR3 has 16 amino acids. Between the trimmed V and J ends, which lost 1 base and 7 bases, there was a span of 14 bases. Per the germline V gene, CDR1 is SGHVS and CDR2 is FQNEAQ. In nucleotides, the CDR3 is TGTGCCAGCAGCTTAGAATATTCAGGAGGGAATTCACCCCTCCACTTT. Amino acids: CASSLEYSGGNSPLHF.

This chain connects TRBV10-2 to TRBJ2-7; TRBD2 agrees at 11 bases. The CDR3 consists of 13 residues. CDR1 and CDR2 (germline): WSHSY, SAAADI. With V trimmed by 6 bases and J by 3 bases, 1 base remained unmatched. The CDR3 loop is CASSTSGGYEQYF. The CDR3 DNA is TGCGCCAGCAGCACTAGCGGGGGCTACGAGCAGTACTTC.

This chain connects TRBV18 to TRBJ1-2; 7 bases fit TRBD1. The V gene end was trimmed by 6 bases and the J gene end by 3 bases; junction bases not matched to a gene: 4. CDR3 size: 13 residues. The V gene's germline CDR1 is KGHSH and CDR2 LQKENI. The CDR3 here is CASSPGTDYGYTF. CDR3 coding DNA: TGTGCCAGCTCCCCCGGGACAGACTATGGCTACACCTTC.

The gene calls are TRBV18 and TRBJ1-4, with D uncertain. Germline assignment: CDR1 KGHSH and CDR2 LQKENI. This CDR3 is built from 15 residues. V was cut by 2 bases and J by 2 bases, with 9 bases left in between. Here the CDR3 reads CASSPSGRTNEKLFF. The CDR3 region has the DNA TGTGCCAGCTCACCAAGTGGGAGGACTAATGAAAAACTGTTTTTT.

The rearrangement joins TRBV9 to TRBJ2-7; 8 bases match TRBD1. V lost 4 bases, J lost 0 bases, and 9 bases stayed unmatched. The CDR3 covers 16 residues. Germline-derived CDR1 and CDR2 are SGDLS and YYNGEE. The CDR3 sequence is CASSPKDRARSYEQYF. The CDR3 DNA sequence: TGTGCCAGCAGCCCCAAGGACAGGGCCCGCTCCTACGAGCAGTACTTC.

This chain uses TRBV7-8 with TRBJ2-7, with TRBD1 matching 11 bases. CDR3 size: 15 residues. Trimming at V came to 5 bases and at J to 6 bases, leaving 9 bases not matched to a gene. Per germline, CDR1 SGHVS and CDR2 FQNEAQ. CDR3 coding DNA: TGTGCCAGCAGCGCCTGGGGGACAGGGGGAGCCGAGCAGTACTTC. This codes for CASSAWGTGGAEQYF.

CDR3 nucleotides: TGTGCCAGCACCCTAGGGGGTGGCACCGGGGAGCTGTTTTTT. The encoded protein is CASTLGGGTGELFF. The rearrangement uses TRBV6-6 and TRBJ2-2, with D possibly TRBD1 on 6 matching bases. The V end lost 7 bases, the J end lost 4 bases, and 13 bases lay between the germline ends. The germline CDR1 and CDR2 sequences are MNHNY and SVGAGI (reference sequence). The CDR3 runs to 14 residues.

J is TRBJ2-1 and V is TRBV13; 11 bases align to TRBD2. V was pared by 2 bases and J by 8 bases, with 5 bases of the junction left unmatched. Germline V gene sequence: CDR1 PRHDT, CDR2 FYEKMQ (reference sequence). This CDR3 spans 15 amino acids. The CDR3 sequence: CASSLIAGGHDEQFF. DNA of the CDR3: TGTGCCAGCAGCTTAATAGCGGGAGGGCACGATGAGCAGTTCTTC.

The rearrangement links TRBV7-9 to TRBJ2-1; TRBD2 matches at 14 bases. CDR1 is SEHNR, CDR2 FQNEAQ, per germline (reference sequence). V trimming: 5 bases; J trimming: 8 bases; junction bases outside the gene matches: 11. CDR3 size: 17 residues. The CDR3 DNA sequence: TGTGCCAGCAGCGCTACGGGACTAGCGGGAGTAGGGCATGAGCAGTTCTTC. This translates into CASSATGLAGVGHEQFF.

The rearrangement uses TRBV27 and TRBJ2-7, with a possible D match to TRBD1 (6 bases). This CDR3 region has 15 residues. Germline CDR1 MNHEY, CDR2 SMNVEV (reference sequence). V dropped 8 bases and J dropped 0 bases, with 17 bases sitting between them. CDR3 nucleotides: TGTGCCAGCGGATCGAGACAGGTATTCTCCTACGAGCAGTACTTC. It yields the protein CASGSRQVFSYEQYF.

This clone came up once. The genes are TRBV11-3 and TRBJ2-3, with D perhaps TRBD2 (5 bases). V gave up 0 bases and J gave up 4 bases, with 8 bases separating them. CDR3 length: 14 residues. Germline V lookup: CDR1 SGHNT, CDR2 YENEEA. The CDR3 loop reads CASSLDPGADTQYF. Here the CDR3 DNA reads TGTGCCAGCAGCTTAGATCCCGGGGCAGATACGCAGTATTTT.

This chain joins TRBV4-3 and TRBJ1-1, with no clear D. V was clipped by 3 bases and J by 2 bases, with 10 bases between them. The CDR3 extends over 14 amino acids. Germline V gene data show CDR1 as LGHNA and CDR2 as YSLEER. In DNA form, the CDR3 reads TGCGCCAGCAGCCAGGATCTGGGCAACACTGAAGCTTTCTTT. It encodes CASSQDLGNTEAFF.